These 16 T cell receptor beta chains originate from one sample sequenced in a study of T cells in Graves' hyperthyroidism and ophthalmopathy. The investigators amplified TCR beta CDR3 regions from RNA transcripts. The HTBI primer set was used in a first-round RT-PCR of the TCR CDR3. TCRdb called the multiplex PCR reads again in MiXCR, with one record for every CDR3 protein. The data contain some 300,000 distinct CDR3 sequences, roughly 19% of them singletons. The source material was blood. These receptors originate from a man between 50 and 59 years old with Graves' ophthalmopathy.

V usage is TRBV20-1 and J usage is TRBJ1-1; D unclear. CDR3 length equals 17 residues. Between the trimmed V and J ends, which lost 0 bases and 0 bases, there was a span of 17 bases. The germline V gene has CDR1 DFQATT and CDR2 SNEGSKA (reference sequence). CDR3 DNA: TGCAGTGCTAGAGATGCCATTCTAGGAACCATGAACACTGAAGCTTTCTTT. This sequence encodes CSARDAILGTMNTEAFF.

This clonotype was detected many times. J is TRBJ2-1 and V is TRBV20-1, with a weak D call TRBD2 (5 bases). The CDR3 length is 13 residues. Germline V gives CDR1 DFQATT, CDR2 SNEGSKA (reference sequence). The V end was cut by 3 bases, the J end by 4 bases, with 10 bases between. As DNA, the CDR3 is TGCAGTGCTAGGGAGACGGGATACAATGAGCAGTTCTTC. As protein: CSARETGYNEQFF.

The chain carries TRBV5-1 and TRBJ2-1, with TRBD2 matching over 12 bases. The CDR3 is 14 amino acids. CDR1 is SGHRS and CDR2 is YFSETQ in the germline V gene. The V gene end was trimmed by 7 bases and the J gene end by 8 bases; junction bases not matched to a gene: 7. Here the CDR3 reads CASGVTSGSHEQFF. As DNA, the CDR3 is TGCGCCAGCGGGGTGACTAGCGGGAGCCATGAGCAGTTCTTC.

This chain connects TRBV9 to TRBJ2-3; 11 bases match TRBD2. Germline V gives CDR1 SGDLS, CDR2 YYNGEE. Trimming removed 4 bases from V and 4 bases from J; junction bases left unmatched: 11. The CDR3 contains 17 residues. In nucleotides, the CDR3 is TGTGCCAGCAGCCCTTACCTACTAGCGGGAGTACCAGATACGCAGTATTTT. It codes for CASSPYLLAGVPDTQYF.

This clonotype was detected ten times or more. This rearrangement joins TRBV7-2 to TRBJ2-7; TRBD1 agrees at 7 bases. The CDR3 extends over 14 amino acids. V trimming: 1 base; J trimming: 7 bases; junction bases outside the gene matches: 7. The germline V gene has CDR1 SGHTA and CDR2 FQGNSA. CDR3: CASSLDPPQGEQYF. As DNA, the CDR3 is TGTGCCAGCAGCTTAGACCCTCCACAGGGGGAGCAGTACTTC.

The rearrangement joins TRBV29-1 to TRBJ1-4, with 9 positions matching TRBD1. The J segment lost 8 bases and the V segment lost 6 bases, leaving 13 bases of the junction unmatched. Per the germline V gene, CDR1 is SQVTM and CDR2 is ANQGSEA. The CDR3 consists of 15 residues. DNA for the CDR3: TGCAGCGTGTCCCCCCGGGGACAGGGATGGGAAAAACTGTTTTTT. This codes for CSVSPRGQGWEKLFF. Combining the CDR3 with reference TRBV29-1 and TRBJ1-4 gives the whole variable domain SAVISQKPSRDICQRGTSLTIQCQVDSQVTMMFWYRQQPGQSLTLIATANQGSEATYESGFVIDKFPISRPNLTFSTLTVSNMSPEDSSIYLCSVSPRGQGWEKLFFGSGTQLSVL.

This sequence joins TRBV6-5 and TRBJ1-1; TRBD1 might be the D (5 bases). Germline CDR1 is MNHEY and CDR2 is SVGAGI. V lost 0 bases to trimming and J lost 4 bases, with 15 bases between them. The CDR3 is made up of 16 amino acids. CDR3 in amino acids: CASSYSHRGVSTEAFF. CDR3 nucleotides: TGTGCCAGCAGTTACTCGCATCGAGGGGTTAGCACTGAAGCTTTCTTT.

The chain carries TRBV6-1 and TRBJ2-2, with 11 bases lining up with TRBD2. This CDR3 is built from 16 residues. V shed 6 bases, J shed 5 bases, and the junction held 8 bases outside the gene matches. The germline gives CDR1 MNHNS, CDR2 SASEGT. The CDR3 nucleotides are TGTGCCAGCAGCCCACTAGCGGGAGTAGGGACCGGGGAGCTGTTTTTT. This codes for CASSPLAGVGTGELFF.

This clonotype was observed a handful of times. The chain joins TRBV29-1 to TRBJ2-7, with TRBD1 identical over 8 bases. The CDR3 length is 12 residues. The trim removed 3 bases at V and 4 bases at J, leaving 2 bases unmatched. Germline lookup yields CDR1 SQVTM and CDR2 ANQGSEA. This CDR3 is CSVETGVYEQYF. The CDR3 DNA follows: TGCAGCGTTGAGACAGGGGTATACGAGCAGTACTTC.

The chain is built from TRBV24-1 and TRBJ1-1, with a possible D match to TRBD1 (6 bases). Trimming removed 3 bases from V and 3 bases from J, with 22 bases in between. The CDR3 is made up of 18 amino acids. Per the germline V gene, CDR1 is KGHDR and CDR2 is SFDVKD. In DNA form, the CDR3 reads TGTGCCACCAGTGATGCTCCGGGACACCCCTCGGGTTACACTGAAGCTTTCTTT. This encodes CATSDAPGHPSGYTEAFF.

The CDR3 DNA sequence: TGTGCCTCGGGACGTATAGACTCTGGAAACACCATATATTTT. Amino acids: CASGRIDSGNTIYF. The rearrangement joins TRBV28 to TRBJ1-3; tentative D call: TRBD1 (5 bases). The germline CDR1 and CDR2 sequences are MDHEN and SYDVKM. V was shortened by 11 bases and J by 0 bases, with 14 bases between the two germline ends. The CDR3 totals 14 residues.

This clonotype was seen many times. The chain has TRBV12-3 or TRBV12-4 and TRBJ1-4, with TRBD1 identical over 7 bases. The CDR3 has 15 residues. Trimming cost V 6 bases and J 8 bases; bases outside gene matches: 12. CDR3 nucleotides: TGTGCCAGCAGCCCCGGACAGGCTGCCAGAGAAAAACTGTTTTTT. Translation: CASSPGQAAREKLFF.

The genes are TRBV27 and TRBJ2-7; D remains ambiguous. Germline V gene sequence: CDR1 MNHEY, CDR2 SMNVEV (reference sequence). The CDR3 is made up of 14 amino acids. The V gene lost 4 bases and the J gene lost 3 bases, with 13 bases spanning the gap. For the CDR3, the DNA is TGTGCCAGCAGTTCTATAAGTTCTATCTACGAGCAGTACTTC. This codes for CASSSISSIYEQYF.

This clonotype was found many times. V is TRBV12-3 or TRBV12-4 and J is TRBJ1-5; a weak D match, TRBD1 (6 bases). V was cut by 5 bases and J by 3 bases, with 14 bases left in between. This CDR3 is 15 amino acids long. CDR3 nucleotides: TGTGCCAGCAGTCCGGGGAACAGGGTCAATCAGCCCCAGCATTTT. The encoded protein is CASSPGNRVNQPQHF.

The chain carries TRBV28 and TRBJ2-1; 16 bases match TRBD2. With 1 base clipped from V and 12 bases from J, the junction kept 6 bases outside the gene matches. In germline, CDR1 is MDHEN, CDR2 SYDVKM. This CDR3 is 16 amino acids long. Written as DNA, the CDR3 is TGTGCCAGCAGTTTATTGGGACTAGCGGGAGGGGGGGGGCAGTTCTTC. This translates into CASSLLGLAGGGGQFF. The whole variable domain, remainder taken from reference TRBV28 and TRBJ2-1, is DVKVTQSSRYLVKRTGEKVFLECVQDMDHENMFWYRQDPGLGLRLIYFSYDVKMKEKGDIPEGYSVSREKKERFSLILESASTNQTSMYLCASSLLGLAGGGGQFFGPGTRLTVL.

This sequence joins TRBV20-1 and TRBJ2-7, with 10 bases aligning to TRBD2. V lost 8 bases and J lost 4; bases outside the gene matches: 8. From germline, CDR1 is DFQATT and CDR2 SNEGSKA (reference sequence). The CDR3 totals 13 residues. The CDR3 bases are TGCAGTACTCGACTAGCGGGTTCTTACGAGCAGTACTTC. It encodes CSTRLAGSYEQYF.